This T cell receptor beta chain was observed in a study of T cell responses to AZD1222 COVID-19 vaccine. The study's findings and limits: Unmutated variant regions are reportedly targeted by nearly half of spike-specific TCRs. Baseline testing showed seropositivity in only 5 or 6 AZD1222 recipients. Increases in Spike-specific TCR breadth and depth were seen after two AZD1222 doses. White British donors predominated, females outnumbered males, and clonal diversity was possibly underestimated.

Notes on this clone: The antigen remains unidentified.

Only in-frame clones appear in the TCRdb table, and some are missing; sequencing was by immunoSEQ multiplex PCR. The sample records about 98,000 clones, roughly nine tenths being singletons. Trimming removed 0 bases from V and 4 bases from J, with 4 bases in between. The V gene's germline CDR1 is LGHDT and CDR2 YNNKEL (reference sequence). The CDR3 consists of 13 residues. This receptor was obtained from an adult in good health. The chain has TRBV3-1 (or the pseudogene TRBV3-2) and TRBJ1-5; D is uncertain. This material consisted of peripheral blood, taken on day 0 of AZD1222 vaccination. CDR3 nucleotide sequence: TGTGCCAGCAGCCAAGAAAGGAATCAGCCCCAGCATTTT. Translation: CASSQERNQPQHF.